This T cell receptor beta chain emerged from a study of control samples from healthy donors and cancer patients. Assay used: immunoSEQ multiplex PCR; TCRdb lists only in-frame clones, some missing. This table holds 100,000 to 120,000 clones, over 75% found once. The CDR3 totals 11 residues. CDR1 is MNHEY and CDR2 is SVGAGI in the germline V gene. Trimming pared 6 bases from V and 4 bases from J, leaving 7 bases between. This clonotype was obtained from a woman in her sixties with lung cancer. Sequencing input: PBMCs. The rearrangement uses TRBV6-5 and TRBJ2-7; no firm D call. The CDR3 region is CASRSLYEQYF. CDR3 nucleotides: TGTGCCAGCAGGTCACTTTACGAGCAGTACTTC.